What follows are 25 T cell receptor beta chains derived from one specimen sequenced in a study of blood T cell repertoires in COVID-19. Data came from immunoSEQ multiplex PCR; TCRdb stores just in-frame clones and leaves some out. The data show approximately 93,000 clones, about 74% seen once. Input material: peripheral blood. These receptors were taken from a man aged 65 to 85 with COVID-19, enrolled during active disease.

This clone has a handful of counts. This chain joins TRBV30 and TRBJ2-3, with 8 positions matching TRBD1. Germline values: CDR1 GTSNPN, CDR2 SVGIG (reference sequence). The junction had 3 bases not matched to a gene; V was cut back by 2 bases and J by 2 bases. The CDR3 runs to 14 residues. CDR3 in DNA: TGTGCCTGGAGTCAGACAGGGGTCACAGATACGCAGTATTTT. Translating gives CAWSQTGVTDTQYF.

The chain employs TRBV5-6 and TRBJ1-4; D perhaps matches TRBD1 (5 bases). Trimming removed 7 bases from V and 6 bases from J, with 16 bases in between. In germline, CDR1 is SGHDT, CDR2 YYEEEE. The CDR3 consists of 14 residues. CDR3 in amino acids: CASHVGGYHEKLFF. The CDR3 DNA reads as TGTGCCAGCCATGTCGGGGGGTACCATGAAAAACTGTTTTTT.

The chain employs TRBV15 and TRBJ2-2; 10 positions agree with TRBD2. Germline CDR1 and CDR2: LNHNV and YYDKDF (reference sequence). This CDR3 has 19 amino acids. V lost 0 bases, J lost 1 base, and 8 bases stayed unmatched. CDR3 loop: CATSRDARLAGENTGELFF. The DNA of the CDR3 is TGTGCCACCAGCAGAGATGCCCGCCTAGCGGGGGAGAACACCGGGGAGCTGTTTTTT. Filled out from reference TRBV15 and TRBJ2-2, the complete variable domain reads DAMVIQNPRYQVTQFGKPVTLSCSQTLNHNVMYWYQQKSSQAPKLLFHYYDKDFNNEADTPDNFQSRRPNTSFCFLDIRSPGLGDTAMYLCATSRDARLAGENTGELFFGEGSRLTVL.

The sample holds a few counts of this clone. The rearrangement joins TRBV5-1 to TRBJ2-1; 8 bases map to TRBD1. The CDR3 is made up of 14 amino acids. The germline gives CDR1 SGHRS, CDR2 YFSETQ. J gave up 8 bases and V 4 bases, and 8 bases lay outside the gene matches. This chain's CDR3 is CASSIWTGQHEQFF. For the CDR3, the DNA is TGCGCCAGCAGCATCTGGACAGGGCAACATGAGCAGTTCTTC.

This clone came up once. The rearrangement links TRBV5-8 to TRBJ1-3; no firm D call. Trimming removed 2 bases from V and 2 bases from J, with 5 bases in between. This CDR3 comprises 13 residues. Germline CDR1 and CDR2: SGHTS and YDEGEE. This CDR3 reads CASSFRAGNTIYF. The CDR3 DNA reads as TGTGCCAGCAGCTTCCGCGCTGGAAACACCATATATTTT.

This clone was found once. The CDR3 bases are TGTGCCAGCAGCAAAGGGGTAGCGGGAGCCAATGAGCAGTTCTTC. Its protein is CASSKGVAGANEQFF. This rearrangement joins TRBV7-9 to TRBJ2-1; 9 bases are a match to TRBD2. V shed 5 bases, J shed 6 bases, and the junction held 8 bases outside the gene matches. Per the germline V gene, CDR1 is SEHNR and CDR2 is FQNEAQ (reference sequence). The CDR3 is 15 residues long.

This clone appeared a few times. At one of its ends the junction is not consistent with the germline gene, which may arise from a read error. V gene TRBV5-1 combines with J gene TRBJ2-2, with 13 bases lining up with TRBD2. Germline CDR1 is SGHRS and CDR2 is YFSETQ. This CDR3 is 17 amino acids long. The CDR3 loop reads CASSLGLAGTITGELFF. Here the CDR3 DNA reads TGCGCCAGCAGTTTGGGACTAGCGGGAACGATCACCGGGGAGCTGTTTTTT. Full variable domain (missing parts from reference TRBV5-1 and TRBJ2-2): KAGVTQTPRYLIKTRGQQVTLSCSPISGHRSVSWYQQTPGQGLQFLFEYFSETQRNKGNFPGRFSGRQFSNSRSEMNVSTLELGDSALYLCASSLGLAGTITGELFFGEGSRLTVL.

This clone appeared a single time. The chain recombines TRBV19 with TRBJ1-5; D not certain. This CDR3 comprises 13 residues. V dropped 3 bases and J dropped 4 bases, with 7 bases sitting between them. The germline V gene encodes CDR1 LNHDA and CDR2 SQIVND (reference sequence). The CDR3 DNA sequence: TGTGCCAGTAGTATTCTAATTAATCAGCCCCAGCATTTT. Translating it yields CASSILINQPQHF.

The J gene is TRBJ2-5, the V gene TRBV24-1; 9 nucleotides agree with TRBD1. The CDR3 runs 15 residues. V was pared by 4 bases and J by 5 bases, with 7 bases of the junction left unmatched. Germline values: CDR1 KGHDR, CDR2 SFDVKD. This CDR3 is CATSDFTGGRETQYF. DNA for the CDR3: TGTGCCACCAGTGACTTTACAGGGGGCAGGGAGACCCAGTACTTC.

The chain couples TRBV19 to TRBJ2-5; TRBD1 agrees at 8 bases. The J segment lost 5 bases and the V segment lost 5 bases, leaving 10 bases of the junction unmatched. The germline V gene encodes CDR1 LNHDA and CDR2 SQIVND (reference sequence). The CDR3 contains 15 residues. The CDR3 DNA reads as TGTGCCAGTAGTCTCCGGACAGGGAGCGGGGAGACCCAGTACTTC. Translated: CASSLRTGSGETQYF.

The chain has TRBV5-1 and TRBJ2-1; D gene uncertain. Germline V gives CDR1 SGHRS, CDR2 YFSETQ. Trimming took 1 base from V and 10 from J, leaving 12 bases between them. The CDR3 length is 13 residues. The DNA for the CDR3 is TGCGCCAGCAGCTTGTTCGGTTTTAGCGAGCAGTTCTTC. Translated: CASSLFGFSEQFF.

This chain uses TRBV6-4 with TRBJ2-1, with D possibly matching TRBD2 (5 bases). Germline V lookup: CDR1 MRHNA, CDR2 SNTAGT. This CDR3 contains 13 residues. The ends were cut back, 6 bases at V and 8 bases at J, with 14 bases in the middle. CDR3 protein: CASSRRVRDEQFF. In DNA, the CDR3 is TGTGCCAGCAGCCGGCGGGTCCGCGATGAGCAGTTCTTC.

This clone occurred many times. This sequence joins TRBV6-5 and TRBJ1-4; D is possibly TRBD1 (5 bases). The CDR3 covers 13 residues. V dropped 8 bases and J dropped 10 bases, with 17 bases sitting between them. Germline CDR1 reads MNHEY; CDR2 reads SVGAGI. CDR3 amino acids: CASEVGQGGKLFF. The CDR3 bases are TGTGCCAGCGAGGTCGGGCAGGGCGGAAAACTGTTTTTT.

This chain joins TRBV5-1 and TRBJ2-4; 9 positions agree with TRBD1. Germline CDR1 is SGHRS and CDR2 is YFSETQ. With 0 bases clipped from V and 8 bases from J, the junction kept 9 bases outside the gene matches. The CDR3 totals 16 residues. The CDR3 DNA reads TGCGCCAGCAGCTTGGGGCCTCGGACAGGGGTGGACATTCAGTACTTC. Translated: CASSLGPRTGVDIQYF.

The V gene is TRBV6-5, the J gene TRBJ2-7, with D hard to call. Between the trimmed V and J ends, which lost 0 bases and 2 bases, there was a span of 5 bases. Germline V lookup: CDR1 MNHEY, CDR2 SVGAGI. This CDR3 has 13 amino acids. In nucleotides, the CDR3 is TGTGCCAGCAGTTACTCCGGAGCCTACGAGCAGTACTTC. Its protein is CASSYSGAYEQYF.

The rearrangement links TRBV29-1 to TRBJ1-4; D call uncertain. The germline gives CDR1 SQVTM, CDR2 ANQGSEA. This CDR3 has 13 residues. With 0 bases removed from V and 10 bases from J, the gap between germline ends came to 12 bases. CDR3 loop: CSVEDGLEGKLFF. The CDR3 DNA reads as TGCAGCGTTGAAGATGGTTTAGAGGGAAAACTGTTTTTT. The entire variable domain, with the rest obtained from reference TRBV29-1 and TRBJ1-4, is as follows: SAVISQKPSRDICQRGTSLTIQCQVDSQVTMMFWYRQQPGQSLTLIATANQGSEATYESGFVIDKFPISRPNLTFSTLTVSNMSPEDSSIYLCSVEDGLEGKLFFGSGTQLSVL.

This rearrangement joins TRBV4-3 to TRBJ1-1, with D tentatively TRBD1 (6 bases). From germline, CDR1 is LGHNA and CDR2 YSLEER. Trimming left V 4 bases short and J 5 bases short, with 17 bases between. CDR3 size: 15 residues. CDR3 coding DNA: TGCGCCAGCAGCCGAACCTTCACAGGGCTAACTGAAGCTTTCTTT. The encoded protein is CASSRTFTGLTEAFF.

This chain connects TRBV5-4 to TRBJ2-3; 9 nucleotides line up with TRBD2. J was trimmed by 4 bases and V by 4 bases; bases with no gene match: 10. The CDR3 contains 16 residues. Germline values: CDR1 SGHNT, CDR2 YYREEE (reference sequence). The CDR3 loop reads CASSKRGLAGPDTQYF. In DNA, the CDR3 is TGTGCCAGCAGCAAAAGGGGGCTAGCGGGGCCAGATACGCAGTATTTT.

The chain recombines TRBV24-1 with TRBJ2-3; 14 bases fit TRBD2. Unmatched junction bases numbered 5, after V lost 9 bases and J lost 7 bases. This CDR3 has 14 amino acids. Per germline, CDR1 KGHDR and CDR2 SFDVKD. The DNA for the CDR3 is TGTGCCACCGAAGGGACTAGCGGGAGTAATACGCAGTATTTT. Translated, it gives CATEGTSGSNTQYF.

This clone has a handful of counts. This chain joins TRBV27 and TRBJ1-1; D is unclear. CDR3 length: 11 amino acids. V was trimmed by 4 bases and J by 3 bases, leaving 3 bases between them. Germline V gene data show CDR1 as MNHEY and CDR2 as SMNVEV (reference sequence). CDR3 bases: TGTGCCAGCAGTTCTTACACTGAAGCTTTCTTT. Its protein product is CASSSYTEAFF.

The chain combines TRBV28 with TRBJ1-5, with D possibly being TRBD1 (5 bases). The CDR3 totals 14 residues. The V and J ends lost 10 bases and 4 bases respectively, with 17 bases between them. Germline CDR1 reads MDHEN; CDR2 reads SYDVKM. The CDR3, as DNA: TGTGCCACCGTCCAAGGTGGGGCAAATCAGCCCCAGCATTTT. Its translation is CATVQGGANQPQHF. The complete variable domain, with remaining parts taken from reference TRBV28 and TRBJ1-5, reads DVKVTQSSRYLVKRTGEKVFLECVQDMDHENMFWYRQDPGLGLRLIYFSYDVKMKEKGDIPEGYSVSREKKERFSLILESASTNQTSMYLCATVQGGANQPQHFGDGTRLSIL.

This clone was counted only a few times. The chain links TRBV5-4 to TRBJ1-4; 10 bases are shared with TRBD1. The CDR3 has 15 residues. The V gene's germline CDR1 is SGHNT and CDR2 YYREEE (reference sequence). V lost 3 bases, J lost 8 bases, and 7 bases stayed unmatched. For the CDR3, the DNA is TGTGCCAGCAGCTCGAGACAGGGGGCTCGAGAAAAACTGTTTTTT. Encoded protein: CASSSRQGAREKLFF.

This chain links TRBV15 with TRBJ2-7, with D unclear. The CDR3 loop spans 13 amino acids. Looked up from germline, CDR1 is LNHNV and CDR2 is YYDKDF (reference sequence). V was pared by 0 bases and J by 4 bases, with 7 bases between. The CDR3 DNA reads TGTGCCACCAGCAGAGATTTACAATACGAGCAGTACTTC. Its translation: CATSRDLQYEQYF.

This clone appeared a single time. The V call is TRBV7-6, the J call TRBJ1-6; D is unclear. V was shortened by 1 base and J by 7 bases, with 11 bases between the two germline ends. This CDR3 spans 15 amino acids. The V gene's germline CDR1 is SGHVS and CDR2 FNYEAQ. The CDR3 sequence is CASSLDVSGNSPLHF. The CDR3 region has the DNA TGTGCCAGCAGCTTAGACGTTTCGGGGAATTCACCCCTCCACTTT.

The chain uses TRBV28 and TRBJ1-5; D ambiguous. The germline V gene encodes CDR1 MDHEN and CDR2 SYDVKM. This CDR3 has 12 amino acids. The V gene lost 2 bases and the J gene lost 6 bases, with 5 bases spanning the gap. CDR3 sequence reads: CASSLLSQPQHF. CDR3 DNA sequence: TGTGCCAGCAGTTTACTATCTCAGCCCCAGCATTTT.